This T cell receptor (beta chain) was identified during a study of beta chain features in type 1 diabetes. Study overall: Regarding age, gender and cell yields, patients proved similar to healthy donors.

This clone was counted only a few times. The same CDR3 is also encoded by other DNA sequences in this sample. The isolated RNA, all of it, was reverse transcribed, so expressed TCRB transcripts were what got sequenced. Produced via immunoSEQ multiplex PCR; TCRdb's table is partial and in-frame only. Of 300,000 to 400,000 clones detected, about 10% appear once; the ten largest clones hold about 0.015%. Material for sequencing was naive CD4+ T cells from blood. This sequence was found in a woman between 25 and 40 years old in good health.

CDR3 residues: CASRTSGRTDTQYF. CDR3 bases: TGTGCCAGTAGAACCAGCGGTCGCACAGATACGCAGTATTTT. The gene calls are TRBV19 and TRBJ2-3, with D perhaps TRBD2 (5 bases). CDR1 LNHDA and CDR2 SQIVND come from the germline V gene (reference sequence). The V gene lost 6 bases and the J gene lost 1 base, with 11 bases spanning the gap. The CDR3 has 14 amino acids.